These 19 T cell receptor beta chains share one sample of origin, sequenced in a study of blood T cell repertoires in COVID-19. The table came from immunoSEQ multiplex PCR; TCRdb's copy has only in-frame clones and leaves some out. Of 300,000 to 400,000 clones in the sample, 85% were seen once. The sequencing sample was made of PBMCs or T cells enriched from blood (not recorded which). These receptors all come from a woman aged 25-40 years who had been exposed to COVID-19.

This chain links TRBV14 with TRBJ2-7, with 10 bases lining up with TRBD1. CDR1 SGHDN and CDR2 FVKESK come from the germline V gene. This CDR3 is 17 amino acids long. V lost 4 bases to trimming and J lost 3 bases; unmatched junction nucleotides: 12. This CDR3 reads CASSPGQGIPYIYEQYF. CDR3 bases: TGTGCCAGCAGCCCGGGACAGGGGATACCCTACATCTACGAGCAGTACTTC.

The chain couples TRBV3-1 (or the pseudogene TRBV3-2) to TRBJ1-1, with D unresolved. Trimming removed 6 bases at V and 0 bases at J, with 14 bases between. This CDR3 has 15 amino acids. Germline loops: CDR1 LGHDT, CDR2 YNNKEL (reference sequence). This CDR3 is CASSPSRSVNTEAFF. The CDR3 nucleotides read TGTGCCAGCAGTCCAAGCAGAAGCGTGAACACTGAAGCTTTCTTT.

The rearrangement joins TRBV5-4 to TRBJ2-7, with TRBD1 identical over 10 bases. The CDR3 contains 13 residues. V was clipped by 3 bases and J by 5 bases; unmatched bases: 2. Germline CDR1 and CDR2: SGHNT and YYREEE (reference sequence). Here the CDR3 reads CASSYGTGDEQYF. In DNA form, the CDR3 reads TGTGCCAGCAGCTACGGGACAGGGGACGAGCAGTACTTC.

J is TRBJ1-4 and V is TRBV5-1; 10 bases align to TRBD1. The germline V gene has CDR1 SGHRS and CDR2 YFSETQ. V gave up 1 base and J gave up 1 base; unmatched junction bases: 7. The CDR3 sequence is 18 residues long. DNA for the CDR3: TGCGCCAGCAGCTTGTGGGGGACAGGGGACGGAACTAATGAAAAACTGTTTTTT. This gives the protein CASSLWGTGDGTNEKLFF.

The chain uses TRBV19 and TRBJ2-5; possibly TRBD2 for D (5 bases). The CDR3 sequence is 15 residues long. Germline assignment: CDR1 LNHDA and CDR2 SQIVND (reference sequence). The V gene lost 7 bases and the J gene lost 5 bases, with 20 bases spanning the gap. The CDR3 here is CASTGKVGFGETQYF. CDR3 sequence (DNA): TGTGCCAGTACCGGGAAAGTAGGCTTCGGGGAGACCCAGTACTTC.

V usage is TRBV4-3 and J usage is TRBJ2-2, with 10 nucleotides matching TRBD2. The CDR3 has 16 residues. V lost 5 bases to trimming and J lost 1 base; unmatched junction nucleotides: 4. Germline CDR1 reads LGHNA; CDR2 reads YSLEER. The CDR3 loop reads CASSYRTSGNTGELFF. As DNA, the CDR3 is TGCGCCAGCAGCTACAGGACTAGCGGGAACACCGGGGAGCTGTTTTTT.

The chain has TRBV4-1 and TRBJ1-1, with D perhaps matching TRBD1 (6 bases). The CDR3 has 15 residues. Germline CDR1 MGHRA, CDR2 YSYEKL. V was clipped by 1 base and J by 4 bases, with 13 bases between them. In nucleotides, the CDR3 is TGCGCCAGCAGCCAAGTCAACAGGGTGGTCACTGAAGCTTTCTTT. Protein sequence: CASSQVNRVVTEAFF.

DNA of the CDR3: TGTGCCAGCAGTTTATCGGTGCAGTTCTTC. Translating gives CASSLSVQFF. V and J are TRBV12-3 or TRBV12-4 and TRBJ2-1; D uncertain. Trimming pared 2 bases from V and 12 bases from J, leaving 5 bases between. This CDR3 has 10 amino acids.

This chain uses TRBV27 with TRBJ1-2, with TRBD1 matching 10 bases. J gave up 3 bases and V 5 bases, and 9 bases lay outside the gene matches. This CDR3 spans 16 amino acids. Germline V lookup: CDR1 MNHEY, CDR2 SMNVEV (reference sequence). In nucleotides, the CDR3 is TGTGCCAGCAGTCCAACCCCCGGGACAGGGGACTATGGCTACACCTTC. It yields the protein CASSPTPGTGDYGYTF.

The V call is TRBV15, the J call TRBJ1-2, with D possibly being TRBD1 (5 bases). The CDR3 is made up of 11 amino acids. Per germline, CDR1 LNHNV and CDR2 YYDKDF (reference sequence). The V gene lost 8 bases and the J gene lost 4 bases, with 8 bases spanning the gap. In DNA form, the CDR3 reads TGTGCCACCGGACAAAGCTATGGCTACACCTTC. It encodes CATGQSYGYTF.

In regard to this clone: Its ends do not fully match the called genes, so a read error is possible. The chain recombines TRBV28 with TRBJ2-3, with 12 bases identical to TRBD2. The CDR3 loop spans 17 amino acids. The germline CDR1 and CDR2 sequences are MDHEN and SYDVKM. CDR3 coding DNA: TGTGCCAGCAGTCTATGGACTAGCGGGACTCACACAGATACGCAGTATTTT. Residues: CASSLWTSGTHTDTQYF.

The chain has TRBV2 and TRBJ1-2, with 10 bases identical to TRBD1. The CDR3 sequence is 15 residues long. Germline CDR1 SNHLY, CDR2 FYNNEI. Trimming took 1 base from V and 4 from J; bases not matched to a gene: 3. CDR3 region: CASSEGTGGGYGYTF. Here the CDR3 DNA reads TGTGCCAGCAGTGAAGGGACAGGGGGGGGCTATGGCTACACCTTC.

This clone was picked up many times. Here the CDR3 DNA reads TGTGCCAGCAGCTTCGACAGGGATGAGCAGCCCCAGCATTTT. It encodes CASSFDRDEQPQHF. The genes are TRBV7-9 and TRBJ1-5; 7 bases are a match to TRBD1. Germline V gene lookup returns CDR1 SEHNR and CDR2 FQNEAQ (reference sequence). Germline trimming cut 3 bases from V and 7 bases from J; bases unmatched to any gene: 6. The CDR3 covers 14 residues.

The chain joins TRBV12-3 or TRBV12-4 to TRBJ1-2; 7 bases match TRBD1. The J segment lost 4 bases and the V segment lost 6 bases, leaving 5 bases of the junction unmatched. The CDR3 is 13 amino acids. For the CDR3, the DNA is TGTGCCAGCAGAGAGGGGGCGGGCTATGGCTACACCTTC. Its translation: CASREGAGYGYTF.

The rearrangement uses TRBV30 and TRBJ1-1; D not resolved. With 8 bases removed from V and 5 bases from J, the gap between germline ends came to 15 bases. The CDR3 length is 12 residues. Germline V gene lookup returns CDR1 GTSNPN and CDR2 SVGIG (reference sequence). In DNA, the CDR3 is TGTGCCCTGGCTCCTGCGGGAACTGAAGCTTTCTTT. Translated: CALAPAGTEAFF.

Only a few counts were recorded for this clone. The chain uses TRBV10-2 and TRBJ1-2; 7 bases agree with TRBD1. The CDR3 covers 13 residues. Germline V gene lookup returns CDR1 WSHSY and CDR2 SAAADI. V dropped 3 bases and J dropped 7; count of bases not matched to a gene: 5. CDR3 DNA sequence: TGCGCCAGCAGTGATTTAGGGGGCGGTGGCTACACCTTC. Protein sequence: CASSDLGGGGYTF.

J is TRBJ1-2 and V is TRBV30; D is unclear. V dropped 1 base and J dropped 4 bases, with 10 bases sitting between them. This CDR3 is 13 amino acids long. Germline assignment: CDR1 GTSNPN and CDR2 SVGIG (reference sequence). The CDR3 coding sequence is TGTGCCTGGAGTGATCTGAGGTCCTATGGCTACACCTTC. Amino acid sequence: CAWSDLRSYGYTF.

V is TRBV11-2 and J is TRBJ1-4; 10 bases agree with TRBD1. V dropped 0 bases and J dropped 1; count of bases not matched to a gene: 11. The CDR3 has 20 amino acids. Looked up from germline, CDR1 is SGHAT and CDR2 is FQNNGV. CDR3 coding DNA: TGTGCCAGCAGCTTAGAGTTTTGGGAAGACAGGGGGCGAACTAATGAAAAACTGTTTTTT. It encodes CASSLEFWEDRGRTNEKLFF. Full variable domain (remainder filled in from reference TRBV11-2 and TRBJ1-4): EAGVAQSPRYKIIEKRQSVAFWCNPISGHATLYWYQQILGQGPKLLIQFQNNGVVDDSQLPKDRFSAERLKGVDSTLKIQPAKLEDSAVYLCASSLEFWEDRGRTNEKLFFGSGTQLSVL.

This clone has more than one count but fewer than ten. The chain combines TRBV2 with TRBJ1-3, with TRBD1 matching over 7 bases. CDR3 size: 14 residues. CDR1 is SNHLY, CDR2 FYNNEI, per germline. The V and J ends lost 4 bases and 6 bases, in that order; junction bases with no gene match: 6. CDR3 sequence: CASSVRGPKNTIYF. CDR3 DNA: TGTGCCAGCAGTGTAAGGGGGCCGAAAAACACCATATATTTT. The entire variable domain, with the rest obtained from reference TRBV2 and TRBJ1-3, is as follows: EPEVTQTPSHQVTQMGQEVILRCVPISNHLYFYWYRQILGQKVEFLVSFYNNEISEKSEIFDDQFSVERPDGSNFTLKIRSTKLEDSAMYFCASSVRGPKNTIYFGEGSWLTVV.